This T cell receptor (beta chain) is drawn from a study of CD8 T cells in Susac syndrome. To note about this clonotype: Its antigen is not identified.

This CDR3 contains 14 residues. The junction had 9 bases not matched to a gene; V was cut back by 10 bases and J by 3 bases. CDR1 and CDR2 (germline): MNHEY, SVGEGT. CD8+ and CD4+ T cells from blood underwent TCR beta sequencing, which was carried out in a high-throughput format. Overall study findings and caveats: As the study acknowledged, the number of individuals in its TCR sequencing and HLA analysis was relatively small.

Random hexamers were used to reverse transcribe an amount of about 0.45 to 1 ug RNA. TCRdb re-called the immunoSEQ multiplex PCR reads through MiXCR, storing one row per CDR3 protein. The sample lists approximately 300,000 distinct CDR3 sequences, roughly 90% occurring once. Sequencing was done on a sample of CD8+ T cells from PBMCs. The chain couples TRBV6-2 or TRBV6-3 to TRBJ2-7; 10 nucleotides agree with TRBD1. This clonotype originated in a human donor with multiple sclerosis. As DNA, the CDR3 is TGTGCCATTTCTGGGACAGGGGACATCTACGAGCAGTACTTC. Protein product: CAISGTGDIYEQYF.